The entry below describes one T cell receptor (beta chain). V was trimmed by 4 bases and J by 9 bases, leaving 10 bases between them. Germline CDR1 is SGHNT and CDR2 is YENEEA. This CDR3 region has 13 residues. Assay used: immunoSEQ multiplex PCR; TCRdb lists only in-frame clones, some missing. The sample contains approximately 45,000 clones, 50% to 70% of which appear only once. This sample stems from a study of radiotherapy plus CTLA-4 blockade in lung cancer. This sequence was found in a human donor with non-small cell lung cancer who had a partial response to radiotherapy plus ipilimumab. The specimen was peripheral blood, collected from a patient treated with radiotherapy plus ipilimumab. This rearrangement joins TRBV11-3 to TRBJ1-6, with TRBD1 as a possible D gene (6 bases). DNA of the CDR3: TGTGCCAGCAGCTCCGGACAGTCTTCACCCCTCCACTTT. Protein product: CASSSGQSSPLHF.